This TCR beta chain was recovered during a study of blood T cells in healthy people across ages. Study-level information: Template switching caught about one barcoded beta molecule for each two T cells. Overall study findings and caveats: Naive T cell percentage showed a strong correlation with the diversity of TCR beta. Naive CD4+ cells and diversity were both higher in long-lived donors than in aged donors.

Through a sample-barcoded 5' primer and a J-beta primer mix, a second PCR was run for about 6 to 12 cycles. Every sample gave at least 3 million paired-end reads containing CDR3. TCRdb processed the 5' RACE reads anew with MiXCR; each CDR3 protein has one entry. This table holds roughly 1.9 million distinct CDR3 sequences, 30% to 40% found once. The CDR3 loop spans 13 amino acids. V was pared by 3 bases and J by 4 bases, with 10 bases between. Germline V gene data show CDR1 as DFQATT and CDR2 as SNEGSKA (reference sequence). Only a few counts were recorded for this clonotype. The antigen is unknown. The J gene is TRBJ2-1, the V gene TRBV20-1; D is unresolved. This sequence originates from a human donor in good health. The sequenced sample was blood. The CDR3 is CSASNRGYNEQFF. The CDR3 bases are TGCAGTGCTAGCAACAGAGGATACAATGAGCAGTTCTTC.